What follows describes a single T cell receptor (beta chain). The entry originates in a study of blood T cell repertoires in COVID-19. Study-wide context: The samples span acute and convalescent COVID-19 from the United States, Italy and Spain. Sources were T cells, B-cell-depleted T cells, or PBMCs; the material itself was cDNA or gDNA.

Germline V gives CDR1 MDHEN, CDR2 SYDVKM. V lost 8 bases and J lost 6; bases outside the gene matches: 6. The length of the CDR3 is 13 residues. In the original processing: How many nucleated cells were present was estimated from reference gene primer amplification. Measured with immunoSEQ multiplex PCR; TCRdb has only the in-frame clones, and not every one. D and trimming come from the DNA, and the V and J calls and clone size come from that table. This sample has about 40,000 clones; approximately 88% occur once, and the top ten carry 7.5% to 10%. The chain recombines TRBV28 with TRBJ2-1, with 8 bases aligning to TRBD1. Specimen: peripheral blood. The receptor's source is a woman in her seventies with acute or convalescent COVID-19. The CDR3 reads CASRTGSGNEQFF. The CDR3 DNA sequence: TGTGCCAGCCGGACAGGGTCGGGCAATGAGCAGTTCTTC.